This entry features one TCR beta chain sequence. Its antigen remains unknown. Primed by a sample-barcoded 5' primer and a J-beta primer mix, a second PCR proceeded for 7 to 11 cycles. No fewer than 2.5 million CDR3-containing paired-end reads came from each sample. Each CDR3 protein is one row after TCRdb ran MiXCR on the 5' RACE reads. The table records 700,000 to 850,000 distinct CDR3 sequences, approximately 53% of them present only once. Looked up from germline, CDR1 is SGHAT and CDR2 is FQDESV (reference sequence). The length of the CDR3 is 14 residues. This sample was taken from a study of blood T cells in healthy people across ages. Study-level background: Per two T cells, template switching captured roughly one barcoded beta molecule. Study findings and constraints: Naive T cell percentage strongly correlated with TCR beta diversity.

Per sample, a minimum of 6.5 million PBMCs were isolated. The sequence was obtained from a man aged 80 or over in good health. The V and J genes are TRBV11-1 and TRBJ2-4, with D possibly matching TRBD2 (5 bases). The closer fit of TRBJ2-7 to the DNA end suggests the J call may be wrong. Sequenced: blood. Here the CDR3 reads CASSGGEIPYEQYF. The CDR3 region has the DNA TGTGCCAGCAGCGGTGGGGAGATCCCCTACGAGCAGTACTTC.